Below, one T cell receptor (beta chain) is given with its context. Its specificity is not known. This specimen comes from a study of T cells in Graves' hyperthyroidism and ophthalmopathy. Study information: Initial diagnosis, before any treatment, was when peripheral blood was collected. Study results and caveats: Appearing also in blood were most of the thyroid clonotypes expanded above 0.001. In validation, the model predicted ophthalmopathy. These predictions came a median roughly 6 months before onset.

Germline values: CDR1 SGDLS, CDR2 YYNGEE. The ends were cut back, 0 bases at V and 2 bases at J, with 12 bases in the middle. The CDR3 covers 15 residues. Amplification targeted TCR beta CDR3 regions from RNA transcripts. The HTBI primer set served for first-round RT-PCR of the TCR CDR3. TCRdb processed the multiplex PCR reads anew with MiXCR; each CDR3 protein has one entry. Of 530,000 or so distinct CDR3 sequences listed, roughly 15% were seen once; the top ten hold approximately 16%. This clonotype originated in a young woman with Graves' ophthalmopathy. The chain joins TRBV9 to TRBJ2-7, with unresolved D. Sequenced: blood. The DNA for the CDR3 is TGTGCCAGCAGCGTAGGGCCGCCGCCTACCTACGAGCAGTACTTC. Protein product: CASSVGPPPTYEQYF.